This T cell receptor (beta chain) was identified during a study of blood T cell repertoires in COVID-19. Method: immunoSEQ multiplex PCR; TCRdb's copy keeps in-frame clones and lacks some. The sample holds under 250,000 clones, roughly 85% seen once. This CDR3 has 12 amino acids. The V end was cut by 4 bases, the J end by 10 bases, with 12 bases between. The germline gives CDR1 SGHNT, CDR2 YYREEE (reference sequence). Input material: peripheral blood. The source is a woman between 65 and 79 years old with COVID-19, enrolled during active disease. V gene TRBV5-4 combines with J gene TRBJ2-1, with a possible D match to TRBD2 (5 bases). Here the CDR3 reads CASSSDGVEQFF. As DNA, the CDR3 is TGTGCCAGCAGCAGCGACGGGGTCGAGCAGTTCTTC. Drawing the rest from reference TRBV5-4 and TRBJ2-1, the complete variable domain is ETGVTQSPTHLIKTRGQQVTLRCSSQSGHNTVSWYQQALGQGPQFIFQYYREEENGRGNFPPRFSGLQFPNYSSELNVNALELDDSALYLCASSSDGVEQFFGPGTRLTVL.